This T cell receptor beta chain was obtained from a study of blood T cell repertoires in COVID-19. Overall study: The United States, Italy and Spain provided the acute and convalescent COVID-19 samples. The analysed material was cDNA or gDNA that came from T cells, B-cell-depleted T cells, or PBMCs.

The CDR3 loop spans 12 amino acids. V lost 11 bases and J 6 bases, leaving 13 bases between the germline ends. Germline CDR1 is LNHDA and CDR2 is SQIVND (reference sequence). Here immunoSEQ multiplex PCR was the method, and the copy in TCRdb shows in-frame clones only, minus some. This sample yields about 250,000 clones, of which approximately 88% are seen a single time; roughly 0.8% belongs to the top ten. This clonotype was obtained from a woman aged 25 to 39 with acute or convalescent COVID-19. This chain joins TRBV19 and TRBJ2-2, with TRBD1 as a possible D gene (5 bases). Source material: peripheral blood. The CDR3 sequence is CACSRGPGELFF. The CDR3 nucleotides are TGTGCCTGCAGTAGGGGCCCCGGGGAGCTGTTTTTT.